A selection of T cell receptor beta chains follows, all from one sample in a study of blood T cell repertoires in COVID-19. Profiling relied on immunoSEQ multiplex PCR, and the TCRdb table lists in-frame clones only, not all of them. The sample shows approximately 130,000 clones, approximately 85% of them seen only once. Sequencing was carried out using peripheral blood. The receptors come from a human donor in a cohort sampled during active COVID-19. The CDR3 runs from the conserved cysteine through the conserved F or W. D genes are given only for firm matches. Expanded clones get a size class; other rows say once, few or many, or leave the size out.

V gene	J gene	D gene	clone size	CDR3 DNA	CDR3 protein
TRBV24-1	TRBJ1-1	-	-	TGTGCCACCAGTGATTTCGCAGGGGAAGCTTTCTTT	CATSDFAGEAFF
TRBV10-3	TRBJ1-6	TRBD1	-	TGTGCCATCAGTATGTCGAGGGACAGGGGGCCTGATAATTCACCCCTCCACTTT	CAISMSRDRGPDNSPLHF
TRBV20-1	TRBJ2-1	-	-	TGCAGTGCTAGCGAGGGGGATGAGCAGTTCTTC	CSASEGDEQFF
TRBV13	TRBJ1-3	-	-	TGTGCCAGCAGCGCAGCCGGTCGGACAGTTGGAAACACCATATATTTT	CASSAAGRTVGNTIYF
TRBV19	TRBJ1-1	-	-	TGTGCCAGTAGTATCCTCAACAGGGCCACTGAAGCTTTCTTT	CASSILNRATEAFF
TRBV2	TRBJ1-1	-	few	TGTGCCAGCAGTGTACAGTCTATGAACACTGAAGCTTTCTTT	CASSVQSMNTEAFF
TRBV6-2/TRBV6-3	TRBJ2-3	TRBD2	-	TGTGCCAGCAGTTACCCGACTGGGACTAGCGGGAGTTTCACAGATACGCAGTATTTT	CASSYPTGTSGSFTDTQYF
TRBV19	TRBJ1-3	-	once	TGTGCCAGTAATGCGGGGGCCTATGGAAACACCATATATTTT	CASNAGAYGNTIYF
TRBV19	TRBJ1-6	-	-	TGTGCCAGTAGTTCCCGGCCGGGCGCTAGCTCACCCCTCCACTTT	CASSSRPGASSPLHF
TRBV7-2	TRBJ1-2	-	-	TGTGCCAGCAGCTTAGATGGTTGGGCGAACTATGGCTACACCTTC	CASSLDGWANYGYTF
TRBV19	TRBJ1-1	TRBD1	-	TGTGCCAGTAGAACCTCAGGGGGTTGGGGCACTGAAGCTTTCTTT	CASRTSGGWGTEAFF
TRBV15	TRBJ2-5	TRBD1	-	TGTGCCACCAACCCGGGACAGTACCAAGAGACCCAGTACTTC	CATNPGQYQETQYF
TRBV3-1/TRBV3-2	TRBJ1-6	TRBD1	-	TGTGCCAGCAGCGACAGGGGGCATTCACCCCTCCACTTT	CASSDRGHSPLHF
TRBV3-1/TRBV3-2	TRBJ2-1	TRBD2	-	TGTGCCAGCAGCCCGGGACTAGCGGGAGTAGCTAGCGATGAGCAGTTCTTC	CASSPGLAGVASDEQFF
TRBV6-6	TRBJ2-3	-	-	TGTGCCAGCAGTTCCTTAGATACGCAGTATTTT	CASSSLDTQYF
TRBV7-2	TRBJ2-5	TRBD1	-	TGTGCCAGCAGCTCAGGGGGCGGCCAAGAGACCCAGTACTTC	CASSSGGGQETQYF
TRBV5-1	TRBJ2-1	TRBD2	-	TGCGCCAGCAGCTTGCCAAACGGGACTAGCCCAAAGAGGTACAATGAGCAGTTCTTC	CASSLPNGTSPKRYNEQFF
TRBV12-1	TRBJ2-2	-	-	TGTGCCAGCAGCTCACGGGGGGAGCGGGAGAGGAACACCGGGGAGCTGTTTTTT	CASSSRGERERNTGELFF
TRBV14	TRBJ1-1	-	few	TGTGCCAGCAGCCCTCCTATTAACACTGAAGCTTTCTTT	CASSPPINTEAFF
TRBV19	TRBJ2-3	-	-	TGTGCCAGTAGTAGAGGGACAGATACGCAGTATTTT	CASSRGTDTQYF
TRBV7-9	TRBJ2-5	-	-	TGTGCCAGCAGCTTAGGTCGTTTGCCGGGGTCCCAAGAGACCCAGTACTTC	CASSLGRLPGSQETQYF
TRBV6-5	TRBJ1-1	TRBD1	-	TGTGCCAGCAGTTACGGGACAGGGGGCACTGAAGCTTTCTTT	CASSYGTGGTEAFF
TRBV6-5	TRBJ1-1	-	-	TGTGCCAGCAGTTATATCCAAACGGGTTTTAACACTGAAGCTTTCTTT	CASSYIQTGFNTEAFF
TRBV28	TRBJ1-2	-	-	TGTGCCAGCAGTTTGGTTACTTCGGGGAGGGTTAACTATGGCTACACCTTC	CASSLVTSGRVNYGYTF
TRBV25-1	TRBJ2-3	-	-	TGTGCCAGCAGTGAGGGCCTTGGGAGCACAGATACGCAGTATTTT	CASSEGLGSTDTQYF
TRBV2	TRBJ1-1	TRBD1	-	TGTGCCACCACCGTTCGACAGGGGGGCACTGAAGCTTTCTTT	CATTVRQGGTEAFF
TRBV6-2/TRBV6-3	TRBJ2-1	TRBD2	-	TGTGCCAGCAGTTACTCTCCCCTAGCGGGAGGTCTCCCCTACAATGAGCAGTTCTTC	CASSYSPLAGGLPYNEQFF
TRBV5-1	TRBJ1-1	-	-	TGCGCCAGCAGGTTGACAGGTGAAGCTTTCTTT	CASRLTGEAFF
TRBV18	TRBJ1-1	-	-	TGTGCCAGCTCGGGGCGATCGAACACTGAAGCTTTCTTT	CASSGRSNTEAFF
TRBV7-2	TRBJ1-1	-	-	TGTGCCAGCAGCTTAGCGGCAATCTCGAACACTGAAGCTTTCTTT	CASSLAAISNTEAFF
TRBV10-3	TRBJ1-1	-	-	TGTGCCATCAGTGAGTCAGGGGTCACTGAAGCTTTCTTT	CAISESGVTEAFF
TRBV9	TRBJ1-1	TRBD1	-	TGTGCCAGCAGCGTAGCTACAGGGGGCGGTGAAGCTTTCTTT	CASSVATGGGEAFF
TRBV30	TRBJ1-2	-	few	TGTGCCTGGAGTGGACAGTTTAATGGCTACACCTTC	CAWSGQFNGYTF
TRBV18	TRBJ1-1	TRBD1	-	TGTGCCAGCTTACAGGGGGCCACTGAAGCTTTCTTT	CASLQGATEAFF
TRBV24-1	TRBJ1-2	TRBD1	-	TGTGCCACCAGTGAGCCGGGACAGGGGGCGGATGGCTACACCTTC	CATSEPGQGADGYTF
TRBV5-1	TRBJ2-1	-	-	TGCGCCAGCAGCTTGGTTTCAGGGGTGGGGTACAATGAGCAGTTCTTC	CASSLVSGVGYNEQFF
TRBV9	TRBJ2-2	TRBD2	-	TGTGCCAGCAGCGTAGCTACGGGGGGACCTAACACCGGGGAGCTGTTTTTT	CASSVATGGPNTGELFF
TRBV9	TRBJ1-1	-	-	TGTGCCAGCAGCTCTCCTTGGGGGAGGGCGAACACTGAAGCTTTCTTT	CASSSPWGRANTEAFF
TRBV5-1	TRBJ2-3	TRBD1	-	TGCGCCAGCAGCACGCAGGGGGCCGCAGATACGCAGTATTTT	CASSTQGAADTQYF
TRBV30	TRBJ1-1	-	-	TGTGCCTGGAGTGGTCATCAGTCAGGCACTGAAGCTTTCTTT	CAWSGHQSGTEAFF
TRBV7-9	TRBJ2-5	TRBD2	-	TGTGCCAGCAGCTTAGCCGGGAGGGAGACCCAGTACTTC	CASSLAGRETQYF
TRBV6-5	TRBJ1-2	TRBD1	-	TGTGCCAGCAGTTCGCGGCCGGGACAGCCATATGGCTACACCTTC	CASSSRPGQPYGYTF
TRBV19	TRBJ1-5	TRBD1	-	TGTGCCAGTAGTAGAGGGGGCACAGGTAGCAATCAGCCCCAGCATTTT	CASSRGGTGSNQPQHF
TRBV5-4	TRBJ2-2	-	-	TGTGCCAGCAGCCCGGAGACTGAGAGGGGGGAGCTGTTTTTT	CASSPETERGELFF
TRBV7-9	TRBJ1-4	-	-	TGTGCCAGCAGCTCGAGGGGGTCTTCTAATGAAAAACTGTTTTTT	CASSSRGSSNEKLFF
TRBV6-5	TRBJ1-4	-	-	TGTGCCAGCAGAGAGGTTTACAAACTGTTTTTT	CASREVYKLFF
TRBV2	TRBJ2-2	-	-	TGTGCCAGCAGGAGAGACAGCACCGGGGAGCTGTTTTTT	CASRRDSTGELFF
TRBV6-5	TRBJ2-7	-	-	TGTGCCAGCACCCCCCCCACGGGGGTTCGCTACGAGCAGTACTTC	CASTPPTGVRYEQYF
TRBV5-4	TRBJ1-2	-	few	TGTGCCAGCAGCTTGGGTCAGGGAGGTTACTATGGCTACACCTTC	CASSLGQGGYYGYTF
TRBV6-6	TRBJ1-2	TRBD1	-	TGTGCCAGCAGTCTCGACAGGGGCTATGGCTACACCTTC	CASSLDRGYGYTF
TRBV5-1	TRBJ1-1	-	-	TGCGCCAGCAGCTCCTCCGGACAGAGTTTTGAGGGCACTGAAGCTTTCTTT	CASSSSGQSFEGTEAFF
TRBV30	TRBJ2-2	-	-	TGTGCCTGGAGCAGAACCGGGGAGCTGTTTTTT	CAWSRTGELFF
TRBV9	TRBJ1-1	-	-	TGTGCCAGCAGCCCCCCACATGGGGGGACTGAAGCTTTCTTT	CASSPPHGGTEAFF